This T cell receptor beta chain was retrieved from a study of T cells in Graves' hyperthyroidism and ophthalmopathy. Study observations and caveats: Stable hyperthyroidism was separated from ophthalmopathy by a model based on 13 V-J features.

RNA transcripts were the template for amplifying TCR beta CDR3 regions. A first-round RT-PCR of the TCR CDR3 used the HTBI primer set. A single record per CDR3 protein comes from TCRdb applying MiXCR to the multiplex PCR reads. The sample has 550,000 to 650,000 distinct CDR3 sequences; 14% are singletons. Among the patients, aged 18 to 65, hyperthyroidism was newly diagnosed and had lasted under 2 months. Uncontrolled infection, other autoimmune disease, pregnancy or lactation led to exclusion. Together with thyroid ultrasound, orbital computed tomography, serum thyroxine and TRAb, clinical symptoms were used for diagnoses. This clonotype appeared a few times. Its antigen is undetermined. Trimming cost V 6 bases and J 4 bases; bases outside gene matches: 11. The CDR3 runs to 15 residues. Per germline, CDR1 SNHLY and CDR2 FYNNEI.

The chain joins TRBV2 to TRBJ2-5; TRBD2 matches at 7 bases. Sequenced material: blood. This sequence originates from a woman in her twenties or thirties with Graves' hyperthyroidism that later progressed to Graves' ophthalmopathy. CDR3 protein: CASRGLGGGGETQYF. CDR3 in DNA: TGTGCCAGCAGAGGTCTTGGGGGGGGGGGAGAGACCCAGTACTTC.